Listed here are 2 T cell receptor beta chains from one sample, sequenced in a study of cytomegalovirus exposure and HLA in healthy donors listed by TCRdb under 2017. The receptor library was made with the immunoSEQ multiplex PCR assay. For the multiplex PCR, a mixture combining 60 forward primers for TCR Vbeta segments and 13 reverse primers for TCR Jbeta segments was used. TCRdb stores this immuneACCESS table with in-frame sequences only. Part of the clones is absent; in the studies checked, under half of the shortfall reflects unresolved V genes, and no reason is known for the rest. The sample table records about 160,000 clones; approximately 72% of these occur just once. 2% to 3% of the sample rests with the top ten. Sequencing input: PBMCs. These TCRs come from a female donor in good health and CMV-seronegative.

This clone has only a few counts. J is TRBJ2-1 and V is TRBV4-3, with 13 bases that match TRBD2. The J segment lost 10 bases and the V segment lost 1 base, leaving 4 bases of the junction unmatched. Germline CDR1 LGHNA, CDR2 YSLEER. The CDR3 spans 15 residues. The CDR3 loop reads CASSQARTSGSEQFF. CDR3 coding DNA: TGCGCCAGCAGCCAAGCTAGGACTAGCGGGAGCGAGCAGTTCTTC.

The J gene is TRBJ2-7, the V gene TRBV19; TRBD2 aligns across 11 bases. This CDR3 contains 14 residues. CDR1 is LNHDA and CDR2 is SQIVND in the germline V gene (reference sequence). V dropped 3 bases and J dropped 4; count of bases not matched to a gene: 2. The CDR3 loop reads CASSMTSGIYEQYF. DNA of the CDR3: TGTGCCAGTAGTATGACTAGCGGGATTTACGAGCAGTACTTC.